This entry features one T cell receptor beta chain sequence. Its specific antigen is unknown. No per-base quality is available; no much larger clone lies one base away. The data stem from a study of blood T cells in healthy people across ages (dated by TCRdb to the mid-2010s). Describing the broader study: Template switching captured roughly one uniquely barcoded TCR beta cDNA molecule per two T cells in model experiments. The donors were divided into four age groups: young (average around 16 years), middle-aged (about 39), aged (about 60) and long-lived (about 84). The study analyzed two additional independent replicas of 1 million unique cDNA reads from the same blood draw for two donors, one aged 18 to 29 and one aged 80 or older. To avoid experimental bias, donors of different ages were distributed randomly across sequencing lanes. Age-related changes in TCR beta repertoire diversity were measured in the study by deep sequencing normalized with unique cDNA molecular identifiers. Study-level results and caveats: There was a strong correlation between observed TCR beta diversity and the percentage of naive T cells measured by flow cytometry. As age increased, observed TCR beta diversity per million T cells dropped in a roughly linear way, and a significant reduction was already evident by age 40. Because donor CMV infection status was unknown, age-related changes in expanded clonotypes were potentially confounded. Since profiling was done on bulk unsorted PBMCs, naive and antigen-experienced compartments could not be conclusively compared. The long-lived group showed more naive CD4+ T cells, fewer expanded clones and increased TCR diversity than the aged group, suggesting age selection. Estimates of total diversity based on one million sequenced T cells were considered lower bounds and underestimates.

The protocol used for the library was 5' RACE. The sequencer was an Illumina HiSeq 2500. The second PCR ran for roughly 7 to 11 cycles and used a J-beta primer mix along with a sample-barcoded 5' primer. A template-switch 5' adaptor carrying 12 random nucleotides introduced a unique molecular identifier onto each TCR beta cDNA molecule. At least 2.5 million CDR3-containing paired-end reads were obtained from each sample. All of the RNA was converted into first-strand cDNA using the Mint cDNA synthesis kit, with a TRBC-specific oligonucleotide serving as the primer. Following uracil-DNA glycosylase treatment, all cDNA underwent a first 18-cycle PCR with the universal primers M1SS and BC2_uni_R. As for the original processing: Each sample was normalized by randomly selecting 1 million high-quality reads, each carrying a distinct molecular identifier. Reads sharing molecular identifiers were discarded rather than binned into consensus sequences. MiTCR, with a Q25 quality threshold and the strictest error-elimination algorithm, was used for CDR3 identification, clonotype clustering and error correction. A nonparametric unseen species model with Euler transformation was used to estimate a lower bound on total TCR beta diversity. TCRdb passed the public sequencing reads through fastp at Q25 and MiXCR, retaining productive beta sequences. Rows merge per CDR3 protein into single entries with the most common DNA and genes. The V and J calls come from TCRdb's annotation, not from the publication. This sample holds about 1.6 million distinct CDR3 sequences; about 35% were observed only once. The ten largest clonotypes hold around 10% of the sample.

The CDR3 covers 16 residues, taking in both the cysteine and the phenylalanine. Only the CDR3 portion is preserved as DNA: 48 bases, with reading frame beginning at the first base. From the germline V gene, CDR1 is MDHEN and CDR2 is SYDVKM. V is cut by 3 bases and J by 4 bases, and the space between the germline ends is 19 bases. The 39 donors, aged roughly 6 to 95 years, were systemically healthy Caucasian individuals from Russia. Around 10 milliliters of peripheral blood were collected from each donor into EDTA-treated Vacutainer tubes. Ficoll-Paque density-gradient centrifugation was used to isolate PBMCs, with at least 7 million per sample. Trizol reagent was used to extract total RNA from PBMCs, with at least 6 micrograms per sample. For every donor, flow cytometry on a PBMC aliquot measured the percentage of naive CD45RAhigh/CD27high T cells.

The V and J segments used are TRBV28 and TRBJ2-7; no D segment can be confidently identified. Sequenced: blood. The source of this sequence is a woman in her 30s in good health. The nucleotide sequence is given as TGTGCCAGCAGTTTGCTCGGATCTCCTAGGCGATACGAGCAGTACTTC. The encoded protein is CASSLLGSPRRYEQYF.